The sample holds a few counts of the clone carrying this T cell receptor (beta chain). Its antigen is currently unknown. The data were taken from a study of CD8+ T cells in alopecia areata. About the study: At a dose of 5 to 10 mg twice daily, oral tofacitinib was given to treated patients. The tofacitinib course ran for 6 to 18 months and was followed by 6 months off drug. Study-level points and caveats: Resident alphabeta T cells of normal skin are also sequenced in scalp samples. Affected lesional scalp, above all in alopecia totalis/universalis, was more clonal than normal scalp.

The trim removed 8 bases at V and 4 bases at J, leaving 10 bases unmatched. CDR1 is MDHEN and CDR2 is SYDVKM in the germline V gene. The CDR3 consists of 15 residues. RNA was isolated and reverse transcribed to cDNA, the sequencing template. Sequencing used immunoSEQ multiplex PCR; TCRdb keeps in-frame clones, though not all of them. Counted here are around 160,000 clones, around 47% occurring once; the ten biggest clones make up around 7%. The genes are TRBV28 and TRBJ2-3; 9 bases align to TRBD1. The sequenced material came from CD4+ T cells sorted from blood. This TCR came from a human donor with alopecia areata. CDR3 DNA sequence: TGTGCCAGCCCACCCATAGGGACAGGGCCAGATACGCAGTATTTT. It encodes CASPPIGTGPDTQYF.